The 10 T cell receptor beta chains listed next were all sequenced from one sample in a study of T cell responses to AZD1222 COVID-19 vaccine. TCRdb's table, derived via immunoSEQ multiplex PCR, lists solely in-frame clones and lacks some. The sample lists roughly 97,000 clones, about 88% seen once, with about 19% in the top ten. Source: peripheral blood, taken on day 0 of AZD1222 vaccination. The receptor source for this set is an adult in good health.

The genes are TRBV6-1 and TRBJ1-1; no clear D gene. Germline CDR1 MNHNS, CDR2 SASEGT. V was pared by 1 base and J by 1 base, with 19 bases between. There are 18 residues in the CDR3. In DNA form, the CDR3 reads TGTGCCAGCAGTGAAGAGGCTTGGACCGTCAAGAGGAACACTGAAGCTTTCTTT. It is translated as CASSEEAWTVKRNTEAFF.

The chain recombines TRBV6-6 with TRBJ1-1; a weak D match, TRBD1 (6 bases). V lost 7 bases to trimming and J lost 10 bases, with 19 bases between them. Germline V gene data show CDR1 as MNHNY and CDR2 as SVGAGI (reference sequence). The CDR3 covers 13 residues. CDR3 nucleotide sequence: TGTGCCAGCATCCAAGGGGGGGCTCGAAGAGCTTTCTTT. It yields the protein CASIQGGARRAFF.

V usage is TRBV27 and J usage is TRBJ1-5; D unresolved. Per germline, CDR1 MNHEY and CDR2 SMNVEV (reference sequence). The length of the CDR3 is 17 residues. V lost 6 bases and J 0 bases, leaving 18 bases between the germline ends. CDR3 in DNA: TGTGCCAGCAGCCATAAGGTCCCAGCCTATAGCAATCAGCCCCAGCATTTT. It specifies CASSHKVPAYSNQPQHF.

V is TRBV9 and J is TRBJ2-7, with D unclear. V dropped 0 bases and J dropped 3 bases, with 7 bases sitting between them. Germline V gives CDR1 SGDLS, CDR2 YYNGEE. This CDR3 is built from 13 residues. The chain's CDR3 is CASSVASNYEQYF. The CDR3 DNA follows: TGTGCCAGCAGCGTAGCCAGTAACTACGAGCAGTACTTC. The full variable domain, in which reference TRBV9 and TRBJ2-7 provide the parts outside the CDR3, is DSGVTQTPKHLITATGQRVTLRCSPRSGDLSVYWYQQSLDQGLQFLIQYYNGEERAKGNILERFSAQQFPDLHSELNLSSLELGDSALYFCASSVASNYEQYFGPGTRLTVT.

V gene TRBV19 combines with J gene TRBJ1-3; 7 nucleotides line up with TRBD1. The CDR3 is made up of 14 amino acids. Germline V gene data show CDR1 as LNHDA and CDR2 as SQIVND (reference sequence). The V segment lost 3 bases and the J segment 8 bases; nucleotides outside the gene matches: 7. The CDR3 here is CASSIRDSGDTIYF. Written as DNA, the CDR3 is TGTGCCAGTAGTATTCGGGACAGCGGGGACACCATATATTTT.

The CDR3 protein is CASSLLGANSNQPQHF. The CDR3, as DNA: TGTGCCAGCAGTTTGTTGGGGGCTAATAGCAATCAGCCCCAGCATTTT. The chain has TRBV28 and TRBJ1-5, with D tentatively TRBD1 (6 bases). V was pared by 3 bases and J by 0 bases, with 12 bases between. The V gene's germline CDR1 is MDHEN and CDR2 SYDVKM. This CDR3 has 16 residues.

J is TRBJ1-3 and V is TRBV5-4; tentatively, D is TRBD1 (6 bases). Trimming took 0 bases from V and 7 from J, leaving 14 bases between them. The CDR3 has 15 residues. CDR1 and CDR2 (germline): SGHNT, YYREEE (reference sequence). The CDR3 loop is CASSLGRGLGNTIYF. The CDR3 nucleotides read TGTGCCAGCAGCTTGGGCAGGGGATTGGGGAACACCATATATTTT.

The chain employs TRBV16 and TRBJ2-1; 8 nucleotides agree with TRBD1. The CDR3 is 11 amino acids. The germline gives CDR1 KGHSY, CDR2 FQNENV. The junction had 0 bases not matched to a gene; V was cut back by 5 bases and J by 9 bases. CDR3 loop: CASSTGGEQFF. The CDR3 DNA sequence: TGTGCCAGCAGCACAGGGGGTGAGCAGTTCTTC.

This chain joins TRBV19 and TRBJ1-4, with D uncertain. Trimming pared 2 bases from V and 8 bases from J, leaving 15 bases between. CDR1 is LNHDA, CDR2 SQIVND, per germline (reference sequence). This CDR3 has 15 residues. The CDR3 region is CASSIQPLVDEKLFF. The CDR3 bases are TGTGCCAGTAGTATACAGCCGCTCGTCGACGAAAAACTGTTTTTT.

This clone was counted only a few times. This chain links TRBV2 with TRBJ1-2; possibly TRBD1 for D (5 bases). Germline V gene data show CDR1 as SNHLY and CDR2 as FYNNEI. The CDR3 is 14 amino acids. The germline V and J ends were trimmed by 1 base and 3 bases, with 9 bases remaining between them. The CDR3 spells CASSEGQIHYGYTF. DNA of the CDR3: TGTGCCAGCAGTGAAGGACAGATCCACTATGGCTACACCTTC.